A single sample is the source of the 26 T cell receptor beta chains below, sequenced in a study of breast tumors, draining lymph nodes, adjacent tissues. TCRdb processed the multiplex PCR reads anew with MiXCR; each CDR3 protein has one entry. The repertoire includes approximately 190,000 distinct CDR3 sequences, over 25% of them detected once, and 4.3% sits in the top ten. The lymph nodes were axillary draining lymph nodes from breast cancer patients. The sequencing sample was made of axillary lymph node tissue. These receptors all come from a female donor with breast cancer. Some clones in this sample may be carry-over from other donors' samples.

This clonotype appeared many times. The V call is TRBV6-2 or TRBV6-3, the J call TRBJ2-1; 8 nucleotides match TRBD2. J gave up 8 bases and V 5 bases, and 2 bases lay outside the gene matches. Germline CDR1 reads MNHEY; CDR2 reads SVGEGT. The CDR3 sequence is 12 residues long. CDR3: CASSSGSYEQFF. The CDR3 region has the DNA TGTGCCAGCAGTAGCGGGAGCTATGAGCAGTTCTTC.

The chain recombines TRBV9 with TRBJ2-3, with 7 bases matching TRBD2. Per the germline V gene, CDR1 is SGDLS and CDR2 is YYNGEE. V lost 2 bases, J lost 0 bases, and 9 bases stayed unmatched. The CDR3 is made up of 17 amino acids. The CDR3 loop is CASSVGGSVGSTDTQYF. The CDR3 coding sequence is TGTGCCAGCAGCGTTGGCGGGAGCGTCGGAAGCACAGATACGCAGTATTTT.

Notes on this clonotype: A much bigger clone sits one base away, suggesting this may be a read error. The chain carries TRBV19 and TRBJ1-1, with 7 bases matching TRBD1. Germline values: CDR1 LNHDA, CDR2 SQIVND (reference sequence). The CDR3 covers 13 residues. V dropped 7 bases and J dropped 4; count of bases not matched to a gene: 6. The CDR3 is CASNPTGSTEAFF. The CDR3 coding sequence is TGTGCCAGTAACCCGACAGGGTCCACTGAAGCTTTCTTT.

This clonotype was counted between two and nine times. Here the CDR3 DNA reads TGCGCCAGCAGCGACAGGGGACTGAACACTGAAGCTTTCTTT. It codes for CASSDRGLNTEAFF. The chain combines TRBV4-1 with TRBJ1-1, with 8 bases fitting TRBD1. Germline CDR1 is MGHRA and CDR2 is YSYEKL. Trimming took 5 bases from V and 0 from J; bases not matched to a gene: 2. This CDR3 spans 14 amino acids.

Regarding this clonotype: One base away lies a much larger clone, so this may be a sequencing read error. The V gene is TRBV18, the J gene TRBJ2-7; a possible D gene is TRBD1 (5 bases). The germline gives CDR1 KGHSH, CDR2 LQKENI. The CDR3 runs to 14 residues. CDR3 amino acids: CASSPLGARNEQCF. CDR3 DNA sequence: TGTGCCAGCTCACCACTTGGGGCAAGAAACGAGCAGTGCTTC.

The sample holds a few counts of this clonotype. The chain carries TRBV7-6 and TRBJ1-1; 9 bases map to TRBD1. V dropped 5 bases and J dropped 3; count of bases not matched to a gene: 4. This CDR3 spans 14 amino acids. The germline V gene encodes CDR1 SGHVS and CDR2 FNYEAQ. The CDR3 spells CASSPGQGHTEAFF. Here the CDR3 DNA reads TGTGCCAGCAGCCCGGGACAGGGCCACACTGAAGCTTTCTTT.

Many counts were recorded for this clonotype. This chain joins TRBV11-2 and TRBJ2-2; D is ambiguous. This CDR3 region has 14 residues. Germline CDR1 and CDR2: SGHAT and FQNNGV. The V end was cut by 5 bases, the J end by 7 bases, with 14 bases between. For the CDR3, the DNA is TGTGCCAGCAGCGCCCTCGGGTGGAGCGGGGAGCTGTTTTTT. It encodes CASSALGWSGELFF.

Points on this clonotype: The DNA is omitted, as the CDR3 cannot be located on it reliably, and the CDR3 follows TCRdb's listing. The chain employs TRBV24-1 and TRBJ2-1; the table's D call, TRBD1, was not checked against the DNA. Germline assignment: CDR1 KGHDR and CDR2 SFDVKD. Ends included, the CDR3 has 19 residues. The CDR3 here is CATSDVGGGAPNSYNEQLF.

Details on this clonotype: This may be a read error: a much more frequent sequence differs by one nucleotide. This chain joins TRBV20-1 and TRBJ2-3; 15 bases match TRBD2. V was clipped by 8 bases and J by 4 bases; unmatched bases: 10. Germline loops: CDR1 DFQATT, CDR2 SNEGSKA (reference sequence). The length of the CDR3 is 16 residues. CDR3 sequence: CSTRTSGRAGSDTQYF. Written as DNA, the CDR3 is TGCAGTACCCGGACTAGCGGGAGGGCGGGGTCAGATACGCAGTATTTT.

V is TRBV29-1 and J is TRBJ2-7; D is perhaps TRBD2 (5 bases). CDR1 and CDR2 (germline): SQVTM, ANQGSEA. CDR3 length: 12 amino acids. V was shortened by 4 bases and J by 3 bases, with 10 bases between the two germline ends. This CDR3 is CSVGEGIYEQYF. The CDR3 DNA follows: TGCAGCGTTGGCGAGGGTATCTACGAGCAGTACTTC.

The rearrangement links TRBV7-9 to TRBJ1-4; 9 bases fit TRBD1. Germline V gene lookup returns CDR1 SEHNR and CDR2 FQNEAQ (reference sequence). Trimming at V came to 6 bases and at J to 4 bases, leaving 9 bases not matched to a gene. CDR3 length: 16 amino acids. Written as DNA, the CDR3 is TGTGCCAGCAGTCAAGGAGGGACAGGGTTTAATGAAAAACTGTTTTTT. Translating it yields CASSQGGTGFNEKLFF.

This clonotype came up a few times. This sequence joins TRBV5-4 and TRBJ2-7; possibly TRBD1 for D (6 bases). The V end lost 2 bases, the J end lost 2 bases, and 11 bases lay between the germline ends. The CDR3 is 14 residues long. Germline CDR1 SGHNT, CDR2 YYREEE (reference sequence). The CDR3 nucleotides are TGTGCCAGCAGCTTTTACAGGGCAACCTACGAGCAGTACTTC. Translated, it gives CASSFYRATYEQYF. The complete variable domain, with remaining parts taken from reference TRBV5-4 and TRBJ2-7, reads ETGVTQSPTHLIKTRGQQVTLRCSSQSGHNTVSWYQQALGQGPQFIFQYYREEENGRGNFPPRFSGLQFPNYSSELNVNALELDDSALYLCASSFYRATYEQYFGPGTRLTVT.

This clonotype was seen repeatedly, ten times or more. V usage is TRBV5-1 and J usage is TRBJ1-2; 7 bases match TRBD1. The CDR3 is 15 amino acids. V shed 0 bases, J shed 6 bases, and the junction held 8 bases outside the gene matches. Germline V CDR1 and CDR2: SGHRS, YFSETQ. The CDR3 DNA reads as TGCGCCAGCAGCTTGGAGGGGGCGCGAGTCGATGGCTACACCTTC. Translated, it gives CASSLEGARVDGYTF. Complete variable domain (other parts from reference TRBV5-1 and TRBJ1-2): KAGVTQTPRYLIKTRGQQVTLSCSPISGHRSVSWYQQTPGQGLQFLFEYFSETQRNKGNFPGRFSGRQFSNSRSEMNVSTLELGDSALYLCASSLEGARVDGYTFGSGTRLTVV.

The J gene is TRBJ1-4, the V gene TRBV12-3 or TRBV12-4; a possible D gene is TRBD1 (5 bases). The CDR3 length is 14 residues. Deletions cut 6 bases from V and 7 bases from J, with 15 bases between. The CDR3, as DNA: TGTGCCAGCAGAGGGACCGGGGGAGGTGAAAAACTGTTTTTT. As protein: CASRGTGGGEKLFF.

This clonotype was seen repeatedly, ten times or more. In DNA form, the CDR3 reads TGTGCCAGCAGCTTAGACGACAGGGCCGGTGAAAAACTGTTTTTT. As protein: CASSLDDRAGEKLFF. This chain links TRBV7-2 with TRBJ1-4, with 7 bases fitting TRBD1. Per the germline V gene, CDR1 is SGHTA and CDR2 is FQGNSA. The length of the CDR3 is 15 residues. V shed 1 base and J 7 bases; nucleotides not matched to a gene: 6.

This clonotype was counted a few times. This may come from a read error, since a much larger clone is one base off. The chain carries TRBV7-9 and TRBJ2-3; maybe TRBD2 (6 bases). This CDR3 has 17 amino acids. The V gene's germline CDR1 is SEHNR and CDR2 FQNEAQ (reference sequence). V gave up 4 bases and J gave up 10 bases, with 27 bases separating them. DNA for the CDR3: TGTGCCAGCAGCTCTCTCTCCGGTGCGGGACCGTTGGATCCGCAGTATTTT. Encoded protein: CASSSLSGAGPLDPQYF.

Many counts were recorded for this clonotype. The V call is TRBV11-2, the J call TRBJ2-5; 9 bases are shared with TRBD1. With 6 bases clipped from V and 7 bases from J, the junction kept 6 bases outside the gene matches. Per the germline V gene, CDR1 is SGHAT and CDR2 is FQNNGV. CDR3 size: 13 residues. CDR3 loop: CASSTGGGWTQYF. For the CDR3, the DNA is TGTGCCAGCAGTACAGGGGGCGGGTGGACCCAGTACTTC.

The rearrangement links TRBV12-3 or TRBV12-4 to TRBJ1-6, with 9 bases that match TRBD1. The CDR3 loop spans 15 amino acids. V shed 6 bases and J 8 bases; nucleotides not matched to a gene: 8. The CDR3, as DNA: TGTGCCAGCAGGAAGTTACAGGGGGCGGATTCACCCCTCCACTTT. This encodes CASRKLQGADSPLHF.

Details on this clonotype: Mismatch with germline at one junction end may stem from a read error. This chain connects TRBV9 to TRBJ2-1; TRBD2 matches 8 bases. Germline V gene sequence: CDR1 SGDLS, CDR2 YYNGEE. This CDR3 has 17 residues. CDR3 amino acids: CVSSPLGSSGYPPPEFF. The CDR3 DNA follows: TGTGTCAGCAGCCCCCTAGGGTCTAGCGGGTACCCACCCCCGGAGTTCTTC.

This clonotype was observed many times. The CDR3 loop is CSARDHSGVAYNEQFF. The CDR3 DNA sequence: TGCAGTGCTAGAGACCACTCGGGGGTGGCCTACAATGAGCAGTTCTTC. The chain joins TRBV20-1 to TRBJ2-1; D is perhaps TRBD2 (6 bases). Germline CDR1 reads DFQATT; CDR2 reads SNEGSKA (reference sequence). This CDR3 has 16 residues. V lost 0 bases to trimming and J lost 2 bases, with 14 bases between them.

This clonotype was found many times. CDR3 nucleotides: TGCAGTGCCGCTTCTAGTGACAGGGGGCATAGCAATCAGCCCCAGCATTTT. Translated: CSAASSDRGHSNQPQHF. This chain joins TRBV20-1 and TRBJ1-5, with 10 bases identical to TRBD1. This CDR3 region has 17 residues. V lost 6 bases to trimming and J lost 0 bases; unmatched junction nucleotides: 11. CDR1 DFQATT and CDR2 SNEGSKA come from the germline V gene (reference sequence).

This clonotype appeared a few times. The CDR3, as DNA: TGTGCCAGCAGTGCTTTCAGGGGGAGGAGAAACACCATATATTTT. Translation gives CASSAFRGRRNTIYF. The chain combines TRBV6-5 with TRBJ1-3; 7 nucleotides match TRBD1. Germline V gene data show CDR1 as MNHEY and CDR2 as SVGAGI. Unmatched junction bases numbered 9, after V lost 5 bases and J lost 5 bases. The CDR3 runs to 15 residues.

This clonotype was counted many times. This chain connects TRBV5-1 to TRBJ2-3; TRBD2 matches at 8 bases. V lost 5 bases to trimming and J lost 4 bases; unmatched junction nucleotides: 6. This CDR3 spans 14 amino acids. Germline V gene lookup returns CDR1 SGHRS and CDR2 YFSETQ. The CDR3 bases are TGCGCCAGCAGTCCCCAGCGGGGGTCAGATACGCAGTATTTT. It yields the protein CASSPQRGSDTQYF.

This clonotype was seen ten or more times. CDR3 region: CASSINRAHSPLHF. CDR3 DNA: TGTGCCAGTAGTATAAACAGGGCGCATTCACCCCTCCACTTT. This rearrangement joins TRBV19 to TRBJ1-6, with D possibly matching TRBD1 (6 bases). Trimming stripped 2 bases from V and 8 bases from J, with 10 bases between. The CDR3 extends over 14 amino acids. Germline V gene lookup returns CDR1 LNHDA and CDR2 SQIVND (reference sequence).

This clonotype was seen many times. The chain has TRBV15 and TRBJ1-2; the D gene is possibly TRBD1 (5 bases). Trimming took off 5 bases at V and 4 bases at J, with 11 bases between the two ends. The CDR3 sequence is 13 residues long. Germline values: CDR1 LNHNV, CDR2 YYDKDF (reference sequence). CDR3 nucleotides: TGTGCCACCAGCCCGGGACGGACCTATGGCTACACCTTC. Its protein product is CATSPGRTYGYTF. The variable domain in full, with the rest retrieved from reference TRBV15 and TRBJ1-2, is DAMVIQNPRYQVTQFGKPVTLSCSQTLNHNVMYWYQQKSSQAPKLLFHYYDKDFNNEADTPDNFQSRRPNTSFCFLDIRSPGLGDTAMYLCATSPGRTYGYTFGSGTRLTVV.

Many counts were recorded for this clonotype. The CDR3 is CAWSKGGGNSPLHF. The DNA for the CDR3 is TGTGCCTGGAGCAAAGGGGGTGGAAATTCACCCCTCCACTTT. This chain uses TRBV30 with TRBJ1-6; weak D call: TRBD1 (6 bases). CDR1 is GTSNPN and CDR2 is SVGIG in the germline V gene (reference sequence). Trimming stripped 3 bases from V and 7 bases from J, with 13 bases between. There are 14 residues in the CDR3.